The clone carrying this TCR beta chain occurred a few times. Antigen specificity is unknown. The data stem from a study of CD8 T cells in ankylosing spondylitis. Study-wide findings and caveats: Made up of several highly homologous variants, a TCR beta motif appeared characteristic of ankylosing spondylitis blood. Those disease-linked clones were CD8+; they were also relatively rare in peripheral blood. Matched ankylosing spondylitis synovial fluid reportedly contained a significantly enriched population of disease-linked clones.

MiXCR was run by TCRdb on the 5' RACE reads, yielding one entry per CDR3 protein. The sample has some 840,000 distinct CDR3 sequences; over 9.5% are singletons. V lost 6 bases, J lost 2 bases, and 8 bases stayed unmatched. This CDR3 spans 16 amino acids. Germline V lookup: CDR1 KGHSH, CDR2 LQKENI. The TCR was taken from a male donor with ankylosing spondylitis. Sequencing used blood, either unsorted or a sorted T cell fraction (not recorded which). The chain recombines TRBV18 with TRBJ2-2; 8 positions match TRBD2. Here the CDR3 reads CASSLTSVINTGELFF. For the CDR3, the DNA is TGTGCCAGCTCGTTGACTAGCGTGATTAACACCGGGGAGCTGTTTTTT.